The 20 T cell receptor beta chains below were found in one sample sequenced in a study of T cells in Graves' hyperthyroidism and ophthalmopathy. RNA transcripts yielded amplified TCR beta CDR3 regions. HTBI primers were used for first-round RT-PCR of the TCR CDR3. MiXCR, run by TCRdb on the multiplex PCR reads, gives a single entry per CDR3 protein. The sample carries about 530,000 distinct CDR3 sequences, roughly 15% recorded once. The sample was blood. These receptors were obtained from a young woman with Graves' ophthalmopathy.

The CDR3 sequence: CSARDRGHGRAKNIQYF. CDR3 nucleotides: TGCAGTGCTAGAGATCGGGGCCACGGTAGGGCCAAAAACATTCAGTACTTC. The V and J genes are TRBV20-1 and TRBJ2-4; D is perhaps TRBD1 or TRBD2 (5 bases each). Germline V lookup: CDR1 DFQATT, CDR2 SNEGSKA (reference sequence). The CDR3 has 17 amino acids. Deletions cut 0 bases from V and 1 base from J, with 16 bases between.

A few counts support this clonotype. The rearrangement joins TRBV5-4 to TRBJ2-5; 7 bases match TRBD1. This CDR3 is 14 amino acids long. Germline CDR1 and CDR2: SGHNT and YYREEE (reference sequence). The junction had 6 bases not matched to a gene; V was cut back by 4 bases and J by 3 bases. CDR3 in DNA: TGTGCCAGCAGCCGAGCTCAGGGGGAAGAGACCCAGTACTTC. Its protein is CASSRAQGEETQYF.

This clonotype was seen many times. The chain has TRBV11-2 and TRBJ1-2, with TRBD1 identical over 8 bases. This CDR3 comprises 18 residues. The V segment lost 4 bases and the J segment 1 base; nucleotides outside the gene matches: 14. Germline V CDR1 and CDR2: SGHAT, FQNNGV. CDR3 amino acids: CASSSVRDRRRFNYGYTF. CDR3 DNA: TGTGCCAGCAGCTCCGTCCGGGACAGGAGGCGTTTTAACTATGGCTACACCTTC.

This clonotype occurred many times. This CDR3 is CASSPHYRVGETEAFF. The DNA for the CDR3 is TGTGCCAGCAGTCCGCACTACAGGGTCGGGGAAACTGAAGCTTTCTTT. The chain employs TRBV27 and TRBJ1-1; weak D call: TRBD1 (6 bases). V was clipped by 5 bases and J by 5 bases, with 21 bases between them. This CDR3 has 16 residues. From germline, CDR1 is MNHEY and CDR2 SMNVEV (reference sequence).

In DNA, the CDR3 is TGTGCCAGCAGTTACTCGATTCCAGGGACCGGATACGAGCAGTACTTC. This translates into CASSYSIPGTGYEQYF. The chain carries TRBV6-5 and TRBJ2-7; either TRBD1 or TRBD2 may fit D (5 bases each). Germline lookup yields CDR1 MNHEY and CDR2 SVGAGI. This CDR3 comprises 16 residues. Trimming removed 0 bases at V and 4 bases at J, with 16 bases between.

This clonotype appeared a few times. The CDR3 ends on some other residue instead of the conserved phenylalanine or tryptophan, so this is likely a read error. This chain links TRBV28 with TRBJ1-2; TRBD1 is a possible D gene (6 bases). The CDR3 totals 13 residues. Germline values: CDR1 MDHEN, CDR2 SYDVKM. Trimming cost V 6 bases and J 1 base, with 9 bases left between them. This CDR3 is CASRDSLNYGYTV. The CDR3 DNA is TGTGCCAGCAGGGACAGCCTTAACTATGGCTACACCGTC.

The J gene is TRBJ2-7, the V gene TRBV27, with D possibly matching TRBD1 (6 bases). V lost 6 bases to trimming and J lost 1 base, with 13 bases between them. Per germline, CDR1 MNHEY and CDR2 SMNVEV (reference sequence). The CDR3 consists of 14 residues. The CDR3 protein is CASSLGQWSYEQYF. The CDR3 DNA is TGTGCCAGCAGCCTTGGACAGTGGTCCTACGAGCAGTACTTC.

This clonotype was observed many times. CDR3 DNA: TGTGCCAGCAGTGAAGAAAGGGGCTCATATGGCTACACCTTC. This encodes CASSEERGSYGYTF. J is TRBJ1-2 and V is TRBV2; weak D call: TRBD1 (5 bases). Germline V lookup: CDR1 SNHLY, CDR2 FYNNEI. V shed 1 base and J shed 5 bases, with 11 bases lying between them. The CDR3 covers 14 residues.

This clonotype was detected ten times or more. The rearrangement joins TRBV11-2 to TRBJ2-3, with 13 bases lining up with TRBD2. CDR1 and CDR2 from the germline V gene are SGHAT and FQNNGV. The CDR3 has 18 amino acids. Trimming took 5 bases from V and 2 from J; bases not matched to a gene: 10. CDR3 coding DNA: TGTGCCAGCAGCGCAACTTTTGGACTAGCGGGGGTCACAGATACGCAGTATTTT. Its translation is CASSATFGLAGVTDTQYF.

The sample holds many counts of this clonotype. V usage is TRBV27 and J usage is TRBJ1-5; TRBD1 matches at 10 bases. The CDR3 spans 18 residues. Looked up from germline, CDR1 is MNHEY and CDR2 is SMNVEV (reference sequence). V trimming: 5 bases; J trimming: 0 bases; junction bases outside the gene matches: 10. DNA for the CDR3: TGTGCCAGCAGTCTTACCGGGACAGGGGAATATAGCAATCAGCCCCAGCATTTT. Its protein product is CASSLTGTGEYSNQPQHF.

This clonotype was observed at least ten times. The CDR3 region is CASSLADQPDTQYF. The CDR3 coding sequence is TGTGCCAGCAGTCTCGCTGACCAGCCAGATACGCAGTATTTT. V is TRBV12-3 or TRBV12-4 and J is TRBJ2-3; D is unresolved. This CDR3 has 14 residues. The ends were cut back, 5 bases at V and 4 bases at J, with 13 bases in the middle.

This clonotype has at least ten counts. The chain carries TRBV15 and TRBJ2-7, with 7 nucleotides matching TRBD2. With 1 base clipped from V and 6 bases from J, the junction kept 3 bases outside the gene matches. The CDR3 length is 13 residues. Germline values: CDR1 LNHNV, CDR2 YYDKDF (reference sequence). CDR3 in amino acids: CATSRGEGGEQYF. DNA for the CDR3: TGTGCCACCAGCAGAGGGGAGGGAGGCGAGCAGTACTTC.

This sequence joins TRBV2 and TRBJ1-2, with 9 bases fitting TRBD1. Trimming cost V 7 bases and J 5 bases; bases outside gene matches: 11. The germline V gene encodes CDR1 SNHLY and CDR2 FYNNEI. The CDR3 is made up of 15 amino acids. CDR3 protein: CASTETGGYGYGYTF. The CDR3 bases are TGTGCCAGCACGGAGACAGGGGGTTACGGGTATGGCTACACCTTC.

This clonotype was seen only a few times. The gene calls are TRBV15 and TRBJ2-7; 9 bases match TRBD2. This CDR3 region has 15 residues. V was pared by 0 bases and J by 6 bases, with 6 bases of the junction left unmatched. Germline V gene lookup returns CDR1 LNHNV and CDR2 YYDKDF (reference sequence). As DNA, the CDR3 is TGTGCCACCAGCAGAGATGCGGGGGGGTTAGCCGAGCAGTACTTC. Protein: CATSRDAGGLAEQYF. Complete variable domain (other parts from reference TRBV15 and TRBJ2-7): DAMVIQNPRYQVTQFGKPVTLSCSQTLNHNVMYWYQQKSSQAPKLLFHYYDKDFNNEADTPDNFQSRRPNTSFCFLDIRSPGLGDTAMYLCATSRDAGGLAEQYFGPGTRLTVT.

This clonotype was seen many times. This chain connects TRBV5-1 to TRBJ1-2; tentative D call: TRBD1 (5 bases). CDR1 SGHRS and CDR2 YFSETQ come from the germline V gene. This CDR3 is built from 13 residues. Trimming shortened V by 6 bases and J by 5 bases, and 14 bases separated the two germline ends. In DNA, the CDR3 is TGCGCCAGCAAGGGGACGGATCATTATGGCTACACCTTC. It encodes CASKGTDHYGYTF.

The sample holds many counts of this clonotype. This sequence joins TRBV10-3 and TRBJ1-2; the match to TRBD1 covers 7 bases. Germline assignment: CDR1 ENHRY and CDR2 SYGVKD. J was trimmed by 6 bases and V by 2 bases; bases with no gene match: 9. This CDR3 has 15 residues. In DNA form, the CDR3 reads TGTGCCATCAGTGAGACATCGGGACAGTCAGATGGCTACACCTTC. Its translation: CAISETSGQSDGYTF.

This clonotype was detected ten times or more. The chain carries TRBV7-8 and TRBJ2-2, with D perhaps TRBD2 (7 bases). From germline, CDR1 is SGHVS and CDR2 FQNEAQ. Trimming cost V 6 bases and J 11 bases, with 13 bases left between them. CDR3 length equals 12 residues. The CDR3 reads CASRRGRGELFF. The CDR3 region has the DNA TGTGCCAGCAGGCGGGGGCGGGGAGAGCTGTTTTTT. The full variable domain, completed using reference TRBV7-8 and TRBJ2-2, is GAGVSQSPRYKVAKRGQDVALRCDPISGHVSLFWYQQALGQGPEFLTYFQNEAQLDKSGLPSDRFFAERPEGSVSTLKIQRTQQEDSAVYLCASRRGRGELFFGEGSRLTVL.

This clonotype was counted many times. The gene calls are TRBV28 and TRBJ1-2; the match to TRBD1 covers 9 bases. In germline, CDR1 is MDHEN, CDR2 SYDVKM. This CDR3 has 15 amino acids. The V and J ends lost 4 bases and 3 bases, in that order; junction bases with no gene match: 6. The CDR3 nucleotides are TGTGCCAGCAGTTCCTTCACAGGGGGCGACTATGGCTACACCTTC. Its protein product is CASSSFTGGDYGYTF.

The chain recombines TRBV12-3 or TRBV12-4 with TRBJ2-3, with D perhaps assigned TRBD1 or TRBD2 (6 bases each). The CDR3 loop spans 14 amino acids. With 3 bases removed from V and 11 bases from J, the gap between germline ends came to 18 bases. The CDR3 spells CASSFPGGTIVQYF. CDR3 DNA: TGTGCCAGCAGTTTTCCCGGGGGCACGATTGTGCAGTATTTT.

There are many counts of this clonotype. The chain recombines TRBV5-1 with TRBJ1-1; TRBD1 is a possible D gene (5 bases). This CDR3 spans 14 amino acids. Trimming pared 0 bases from V and 4 bases from J, leaving 10 bases between. Germline CDR1 and CDR2: SGHRS and YFSETQ. The CDR3 region has the DNA TGCGCCAGCAGCTTGGTGTCGGGGGGCACTGAAGCTTTCTTT. It is translated as CASSLVSGGTEAFF.